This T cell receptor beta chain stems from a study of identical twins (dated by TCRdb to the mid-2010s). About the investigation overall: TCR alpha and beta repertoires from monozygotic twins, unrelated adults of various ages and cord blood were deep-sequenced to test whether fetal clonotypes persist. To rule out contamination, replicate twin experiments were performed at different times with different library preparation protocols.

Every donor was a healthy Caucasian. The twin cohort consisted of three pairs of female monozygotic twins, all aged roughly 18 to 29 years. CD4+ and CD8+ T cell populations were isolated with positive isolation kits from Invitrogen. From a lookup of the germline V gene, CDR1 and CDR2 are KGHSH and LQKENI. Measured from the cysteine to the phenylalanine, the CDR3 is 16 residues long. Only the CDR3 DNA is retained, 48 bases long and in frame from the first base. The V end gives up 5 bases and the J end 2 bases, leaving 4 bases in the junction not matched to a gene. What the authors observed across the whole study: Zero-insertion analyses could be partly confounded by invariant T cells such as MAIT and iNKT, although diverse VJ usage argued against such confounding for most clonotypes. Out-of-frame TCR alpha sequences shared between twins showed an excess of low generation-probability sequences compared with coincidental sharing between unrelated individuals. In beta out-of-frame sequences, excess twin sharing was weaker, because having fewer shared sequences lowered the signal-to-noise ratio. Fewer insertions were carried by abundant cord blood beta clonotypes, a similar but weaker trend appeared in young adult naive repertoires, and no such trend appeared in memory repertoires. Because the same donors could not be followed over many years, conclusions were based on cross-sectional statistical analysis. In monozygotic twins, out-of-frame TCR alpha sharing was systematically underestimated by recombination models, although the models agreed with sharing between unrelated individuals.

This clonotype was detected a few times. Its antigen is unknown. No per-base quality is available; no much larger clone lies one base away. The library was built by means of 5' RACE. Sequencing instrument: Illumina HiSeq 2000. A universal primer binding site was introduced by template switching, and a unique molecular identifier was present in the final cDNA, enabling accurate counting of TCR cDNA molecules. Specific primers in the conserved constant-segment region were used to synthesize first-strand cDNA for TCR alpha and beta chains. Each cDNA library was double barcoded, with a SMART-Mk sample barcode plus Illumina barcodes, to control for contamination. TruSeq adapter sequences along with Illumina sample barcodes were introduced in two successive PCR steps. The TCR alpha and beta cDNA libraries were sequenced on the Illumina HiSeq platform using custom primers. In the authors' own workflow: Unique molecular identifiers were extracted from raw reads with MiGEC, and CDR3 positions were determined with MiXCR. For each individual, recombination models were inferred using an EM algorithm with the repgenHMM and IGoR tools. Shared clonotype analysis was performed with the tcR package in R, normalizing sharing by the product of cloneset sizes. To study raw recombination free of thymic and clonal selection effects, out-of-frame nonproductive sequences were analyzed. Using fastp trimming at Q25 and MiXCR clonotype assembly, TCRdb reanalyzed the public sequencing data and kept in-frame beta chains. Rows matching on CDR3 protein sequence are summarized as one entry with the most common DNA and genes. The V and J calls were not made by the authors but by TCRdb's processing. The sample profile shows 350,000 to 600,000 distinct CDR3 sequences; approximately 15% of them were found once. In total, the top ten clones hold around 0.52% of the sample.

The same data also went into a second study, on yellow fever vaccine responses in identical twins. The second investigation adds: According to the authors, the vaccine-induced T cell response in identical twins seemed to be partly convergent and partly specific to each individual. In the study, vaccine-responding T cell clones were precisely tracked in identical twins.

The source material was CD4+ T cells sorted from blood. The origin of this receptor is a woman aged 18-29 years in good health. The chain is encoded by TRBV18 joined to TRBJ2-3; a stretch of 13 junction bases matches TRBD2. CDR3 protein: CASSSGTSGDTDTQYF. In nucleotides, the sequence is TGTGCCAGCTCATCTGGGACTAGCGGGGACACAGATACGCAGTATTTT. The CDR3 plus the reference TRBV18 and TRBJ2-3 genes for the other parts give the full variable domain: NAGVMQNPRHLVRRRGQEARLRCSPMKGHSHVYWYRQLPEEGLKFMVYLQKENIIDESGMPKERFSAEFPKEGPSILRIQQVVRGDSAAYFCASSSGTSGDTDTQYFGPGTRLTVL.